This paragraph reports one T cell receptor beta chain. This sample is part of a study of T-cell reconstitution after alpha-beta-depleted transplantation in children. V was shortened by 0 bases and J by 1 base, with 18 bases between the two germline ends. This CDR3 has 18 residues. Germline V gene sequence: CDR1 LGHNA, CDR2 YSLEER. Preparation of the TCRbeta library used unique molecular identifiers. MiXCR, run by TCRdb on the PCR reads, gives a single entry per CDR3 protein. The repertoire has 500,000 to 600,000 distinct CDR3 sequences, approximately 29% of them found once; the top ten carry under 3%.

The sequencing used PBMCs from the stem cell graft donor, collected from the stem cell graft. The receptor comes from a human donor who donated a stem cell graft to a child with aplastic anemia. The rearrangement joins TRBV4-3 to TRBJ1-1; TRBD1 might be the D (5 bases). The CDR3 region has the DNA TGCGCCAGCAGCCAAGATTTGGTTGGGACCGGAAAGAACACTGAAGCTTTCTTT. As protein: CASSQDLVGTGKNTEAFF.